Each of the 16 T cell receptor beta chains below was sequenced from the same sample in a study of CD8+CD57+ T cells in acquired aplastic anemia. TCR beta VDJ combinations and CDR3 sequences were profiled from genomic DNA. TCRdb used MiXCR to reprocess the reads, holding one entry per CDR3 protein. The repertoire holds about 190,000 distinct CDR3 sequences, with less than 70% as singletons. Sequenced: sorted CD4+, CD8+, or CD8+CD57+ T cells (not recorded which) from PBMCs. The receptors were gathered from a human donor in good health, serving as a control.

The rearrangement uses TRBV10-3 and TRBJ2-3; tentatively, D is TRBD1 or TRBD2 (5 bases each). The CDR3 runs to 15 residues. Germline lookup yields CDR1 ENHRY and CDR2 SYGVKD. Trimming pared 5 bases from V and 6 bases from J, leaving 18 bases between. The CDR3 DNA reads TGTGCCATCAGTTCAGGCCCGGGGCGTTCGGATACGCAGTATTTT. This encodes CAISSGPGRSDTQYF.

The V call is TRBV15, the J call TRBJ2-1, with D perhaps TRBD2 (7 bases). Trimming took 0 bases from V and 5 from J, leaving 11 bases between them. Germline V gene lookup returns CDR1 LNHNV and CDR2 YYDKDF (reference sequence). This CDR3 region has 15 residues. The CDR3 DNA sequence: TGTGCCACCAGCAGAGATGGGGGGGACAACAATGAGCAGTTCTTC. This sequence encodes CATSRDGGDNNEQFF.

The rearrangement joins TRBV2 to TRBJ2-7; the D gene is possibly TRBD1 (6 bases). There are 12 residues in the CDR3. From germline, CDR1 is SNHLY and CDR2 FYNNEI. V lost 5 bases, J lost 5 bases, and 10 bases lay in between. This CDR3 reads CASSPRGHEQYF. CDR3 in DNA: TGTGCCAGCAGTCCCAGGGGCCACGAGCAGTACTTC. Full variable domain (outside the CDR3, taken from reference TRBV2 and TRBJ2-7): EPEVTQTPSHQVTQMGQEVILRCVPISNHLYFYWYRQILGQKVEFLVSFYNNEISEKSEIFDDQFSVERPDGSNFTLKIRSTKLEDSAMYFCASSPRGHEQYFGPGTRLTVT.

This clonotype was recorded at least ten times. V and J are TRBV20-1 and TRBJ1-1; weak D call: TRBD1 (5 bases). Trimming shortened V by 5 bases and J by 1 base, and 11 bases separated the two germline ends. The germline gives CDR1 DFQATT, CDR2 SNEGSKA (reference sequence). This CDR3 is 13 amino acids long. The CDR3: CSAGDGQNTEAFF. The CDR3 nucleotides are TGCAGTGCTGGGGACGGCCAGAACACTGAAGCTTTCTTT.

This clonotype occurred many times. The rearrangement joins TRBV7-6 to TRBJ1-1, with unresolved D. Germline V gene lookup returns CDR1 SGHVS and CDR2 FNYEAQ. The V end was cut by 2 bases, the J end by 0 bases, with 10 bases between. CDR3 length: 15 amino acids. CDR3 region: CASSLQANMNTEAFF. CDR3 nucleotide sequence: TGTGCCAGCAGCTTACAGGCTAACATGAACACTGAAGCTTTCTTT.

The table lists this clonotype with a few counts. The chain employs TRBV3-1 and TRBJ1-3; tentative D call: TRBD1 (5 bases). This CDR3 comprises 15 residues. The germline V gene encodes CDR1 LGHDT and CDR2 YNNKEL (reference sequence). Trimming removed 1 base from V and 8 bases from J, with 15 bases in between. CDR3: CASSQVGGIIDTIYF. The CDR3 nucleotides are TGTGCCAGCAGCCAAGTTGGGGGGATTATCGACACCATATATTTT.

This CDR3 reads CARSDRNNEQFF. In DNA, the CDR3 is TGTGCCAGATCGGACAGAAACAATGAGCAGTTCTTC. The chain employs TRBV7-9 and TRBJ2-1; a possible D gene is TRBD1 (6 bases). The germline CDR1 and CDR2 sequences are SEHNR and FQNEAQ (reference sequence). The CDR3 totals 12 residues. V dropped 9 bases and J dropped 5 bases, with 11 bases sitting between them.

The chain is built from TRBV10-3 and TRBJ2-7, with D tentatively TRBD1 (6 bases). CDR1 and CDR2 (germline): ENHRY, SYGVKD. The CDR3 runs 15 residues. The V gene lost 1 base and the J gene lost 0 bases, with 10 bases spanning the gap. The CDR3 sequence: CAISELSGVSYEQYF. Here the CDR3 DNA reads TGTGCCATCAGTGAGTTGTCAGGGGTCTCCTACGAGCAGTACTTC.

The chain has TRBV19 and TRBJ2-3; 8 positions agree with TRBD2. The V segment lost 5 bases and the J segment 5 bases; nucleotides outside the gene matches: 3. This CDR3 region has 13 residues. Germline CDR1 LNHDA, CDR2 SQIVND (reference sequence). The DNA for the CDR3 is TGTGCCAGTAGTGGGACTAGGAGAGATACGCAGTATTTT. This translates into CASSGTRRDTQYF.

The gene calls are TRBV6-1 and TRBJ2-5, with 7 bases lining up with TRBD2. The junction had 8 bases not matched to a gene; V was cut back by 8 bases and J by 5 bases. Looked up from germline, CDR1 is MNHNS and CDR2 is SASEGT. CDR3 size: 13 residues. In DNA, the CDR3 is TGTGCCAGCGGGAAGCGGGAAGGGGAGACCCAGTACTTC. Translating gives CASGKREGETQYF.

The chain joins TRBV2 to TRBJ2-7, with D perhaps matching TRBD1 (6 bases). This CDR3 region has 14 residues. Germline V gene lookup returns CDR1 SNHLY and CDR2 FYNNEI. Trimming removed 8 bases from V and 0 bases from J, with 14 bases in between. CDR3 in DNA: TGTGCCAGCGGACAGACACCTACCTCCTACGAGCAGTACTTC. Protein product: CASGQTPTSYEQYF. Variable domain in full (rest from reference TRBV2 and TRBJ2-7): EPEVTQTPSHQVTQMGQEVILRCVPISNHLYFYWYRQILGQKVEFLVSFYNNEISEKSEIFDDQFSVERPDGSNFTLKIRSTKLEDSAMYFCASGQTPTSYEQYFGPGTRLTVT.

This clonotype came up many times. The rearrangement uses TRBV14 and TRBJ2-3; TRBD1 is a possible D gene (6 bases). Trimming cost V 5 bases and J 2 bases, with 17 bases left between them. CDR3 size: 16 residues. Germline-derived CDR1 and CDR2 are SGHDN and FVKESK. The CDR3 sequence: CASSSGVTEFTDTQYF. The CDR3 nucleotides read TGTGCCAGCAGCTCAGGGGTAACGGAATTCACAGATACGCAGTATTTT.

Turning to this clonotype: Since no conserved phenylalanine or tryptophan closes the CDR3, a read error is the likely cause. The limits of the CDR3 on the DNA are not certain, so only TCRdb's listed CDR3 is given. The rearrangement joins TRBV7-2 to TRBJ2-5; the D call of TRBD2 is as the table states it, not checked on the DNA. CDR1 SGHTA and CDR2 FQGNSA come from the germline V gene. Ends included, the CDR3 has 8 residues. CDR3 sequence: CASSPASR.

In regard to this clonotype: A junction end diverges from the germline sequence, so it may reflect a read error. The rearrangement uses TRBV2 and TRBJ2-6; 9 bases agree with TRBD2. In germline, CDR1 is SNHLY, CDR2 FYNNEI. The CDR3 is 14 amino acids. The CDR3 sequence: CASSARAGGNVLTF. For the CDR3, the DNA is TGTGCCAGCAGTGCTCGAGCGGGGGGCAACGTCCTGACTTTC.

This chain uses TRBV3-2 with TRBJ1-4. TRBV3-2 is given as a pseudogene. This CDR3 has 13 amino acids. CDR3 DNA: TGTGCCAGCTCAGGAGGAACTAATGAAAAACTGTTTTTT. Its protein product is CASSGGTNEKLFF.

This chain links TRBV24-1 with TRBJ2-1; TRBD1 agrees at 8 bases. The CDR3 spans 16 residues. V shed 5 bases, J shed 1 base, and the junction held 6 bases outside the gene matches. CDR1 and CDR2 from the germline V gene are KGHDR and SFDVKD. This chain's CDR3 is CATSGTGQASYNEQFF. The CDR3 DNA reads as TGTGCCACCAGTGGAACGGGACAGGCATCCTACAATGAGCAGTTCTTC.